Below are 9 T cell receptor beta chains sequenced from a single sample in a study of T-cell memory formation after mild COVID-19. MiXCR, applied by TCRdb to the 5' RACE reads, yields one record per CDR3 protein. The sample has some 130,000 distinct CDR3 sequences, more than 15% seen once; the top ten hold approximately 15%. The specimen was PBMCs or a T cell subset sorted from them (not recorded which). The receptors come from an adult woman who had mild COVID-19 (a few samples of this study predate the infection). Cell type and time point are not known.

This clonotype was observed a few times. This CDR3 reads CASSITAASSYNEQFF. CDR3 coding DNA: TGTGCCAGTAGTATTACAGCGGCCTCCTCCTACAATGAGCAGTTCTTC. This sequence joins TRBV19 and TRBJ2-1; weak D call: TRBD2 (5 bases). In germline, CDR1 is LNHDA, CDR2 SQIVND (reference sequence). Trimming left V 3 bases short and J 0 bases short, with 12 bases between. The CDR3 contains 16 residues.

This clonotype came up a few times. The chain links TRBV24-1 to TRBJ2-3, with 8 bases matching TRBD1. V shed 3 bases, J shed 0 bases, and the junction held 10 bases outside the gene matches. Germline-derived CDR1 and CDR2 are KGHDR and SFDVKD. The CDR3 has 18 amino acids. This chain's CDR3 is CATSDGSGQGSSTDTQYF. The CDR3, as DNA: TGTGCCACCAGTGATGGCAGCGGACAGGGATCTAGCACAGATACGCAGTATTTT.

The chain employs TRBV13 and TRBJ2-7; the D gene is possibly TRBD1 (5 bases). V was cut by 4 bases and J by 0 bases, with 22 bases left in between. In germline, CDR1 is PRHDT, CDR2 FYEKMQ (reference sequence). This CDR3 has 18 residues. The CDR3 is CASSSLTVRTSDSYEQYF. CDR3 sequence (DNA): TGTGCCAGCAGCTCCTTAACGGTAAGGACATCCGACTCCTACGAGCAGTACTTC.

This clonotype was counted between two and nine times. The chain couples TRBV5-1 to TRBJ2-1, with 12 bases matching TRBD2. This CDR3 has 16 amino acids. Looked up from germline, CDR1 is SGHRS and CDR2 is YFSETQ. V shed 4 bases, J shed 7 bases, and the junction held 9 bases outside the gene matches. The CDR3 coding sequence is TGCGCCAGCAGCCACATGACTAGCGGGAGTGTAAATGAGCAGTTCTTC. It is translated as CASSHMTSGSVNEQFF.

This chain uses TRBV29-1 with TRBJ2-7; the D is unclear. V lost 0 bases to trimming and J lost 2 bases, with 14 bases between them. The CDR3 has 15 amino acids. Germline assignment: CDR1 SQVTM and CDR2 ANQGSEA. CDR3 loop: CSVEDLRGLAYEQYF. CDR3 sequence (DNA): TGCAGCGTTGAAGATCTTCGTGGGTTAGCCTACGAGCAGTACTTC.

The chain joins TRBV5-5 to TRBJ2-2; tentatively, D is TRBD1 (6 bases). CDR1 and CDR2 from the germline V gene are SGHKS and YYEKEE (reference sequence). The CDR3 totals 16 residues. Trimming took off 4 bases at V and 0 bases at J, with 13 bases between the two ends. The CDR3 DNA is TGTGCCAGCAGCCCGTCGACAGGAGCGAACACCGGGGAGCTGTTTTTT. This sequence encodes CASSPSTGANTGELFF.

The gene calls are TRBV5-4 and TRBJ1-2; tentatively, D is TRBD1 (5 bases). The germline V gene encodes CDR1 SGHNT and CDR2 YYREEE (reference sequence). The CDR3 is 14 amino acids. V lost 2 bases and J lost 6, with 14 bases in between. In nucleotides, the CDR3 is TGTGCCAGCAGCTTCCCGGGGGGGAGTAATGGCTACACCTTC. Its translation is CASSFPGGSNGYTF.

This clonotype was recorded a few times. The chain joins TRBV18 to TRBJ1-1, with TRBD1 identical over 8 bases. Germline CDR1 KGHSH, CDR2 LQKENI. V was pared by 2 bases and J by 4 bases, with 15 bases of the junction left unmatched. CDR3 length: 18 amino acids. For the CDR3, the DNA is TGTGCCAGCTCACCAGGCTCCCTACAGGGGGTGGCATTCACTGAAGCTTTCTTT. This encodes CASSPGSLQGVAFTEAFF. The full variable domain, with the rest looked up from reference TRBV18 and TRBJ1-1, is NAGVMQNPRHLVRRRGQEARLRCSPMKGHSHVYWYRQLPEEGLKFMVYLQKENIIDESGMPKERFSAEFPKEGPSILRIQQVVRGDSAAYFCASSPGSLQGVAFTEAFFGQGTRLTVV.

The sample holds a few counts of this clonotype. V usage is TRBV5-1 and J usage is TRBJ1-3; 10 bases map to TRBD1. CDR3 length: 15 amino acids. The germline V gene has CDR1 SGHRS and CDR2 YFSETQ. V lost 2 bases and J lost 4; bases outside the gene matches: 3. As DNA, the CDR3 is TGCGCCAGCAGCTTCGGGACAGGGGAAGGAAACACCATATATTTT. It codes for CASSFGTGEGNTIYF.